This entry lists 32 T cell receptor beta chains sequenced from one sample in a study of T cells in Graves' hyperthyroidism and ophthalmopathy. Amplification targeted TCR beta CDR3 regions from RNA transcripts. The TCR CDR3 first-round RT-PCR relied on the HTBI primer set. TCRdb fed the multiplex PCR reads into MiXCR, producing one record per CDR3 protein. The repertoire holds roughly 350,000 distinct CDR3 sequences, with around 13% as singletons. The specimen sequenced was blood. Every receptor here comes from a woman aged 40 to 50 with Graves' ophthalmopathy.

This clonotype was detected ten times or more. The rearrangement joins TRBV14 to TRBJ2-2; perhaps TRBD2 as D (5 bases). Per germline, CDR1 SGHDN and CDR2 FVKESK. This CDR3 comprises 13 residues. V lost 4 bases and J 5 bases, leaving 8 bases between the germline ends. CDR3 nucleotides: TGTGCCAGCAGCCCTCGAGGGACCGGGGAGCTGTTTTTT. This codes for CASSPRGTGELFF.

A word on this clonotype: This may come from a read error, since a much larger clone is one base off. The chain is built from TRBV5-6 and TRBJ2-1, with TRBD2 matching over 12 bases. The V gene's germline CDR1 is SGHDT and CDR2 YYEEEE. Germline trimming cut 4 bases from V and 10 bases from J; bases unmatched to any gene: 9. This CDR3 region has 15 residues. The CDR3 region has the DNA TGTGCCAGCAGCCATTCGGGACTAGCGGGTTACGAGCAGTTCTTC. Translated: CASSHSGLAGYEQFF.

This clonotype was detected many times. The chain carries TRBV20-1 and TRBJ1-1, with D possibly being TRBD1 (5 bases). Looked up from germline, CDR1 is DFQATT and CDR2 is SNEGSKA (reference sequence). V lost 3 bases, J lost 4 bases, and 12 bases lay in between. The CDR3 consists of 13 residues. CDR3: CSARAGGSTEAFF. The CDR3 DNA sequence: TGCAGTGCTAGGGCTGGGGGTAGCACTGAAGCTTTCTTT.

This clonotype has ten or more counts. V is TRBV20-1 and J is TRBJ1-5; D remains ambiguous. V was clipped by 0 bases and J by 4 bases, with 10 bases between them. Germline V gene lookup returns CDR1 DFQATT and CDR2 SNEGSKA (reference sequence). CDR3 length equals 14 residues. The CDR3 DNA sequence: TGCAGTGCTAGAGAGGGCCGGTGGAATCAGCCCCAGCATTTT. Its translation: CSAREGRWNQPQHF.

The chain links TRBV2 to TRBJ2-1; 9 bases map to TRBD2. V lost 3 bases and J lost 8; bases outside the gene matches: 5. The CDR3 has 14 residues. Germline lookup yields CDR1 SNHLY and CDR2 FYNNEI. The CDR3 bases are TGTGCCAGCAGTGAGGGGACTAGCAGCGATGAGCAGTTCTTC. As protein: CASSEGTSSDEQFF.

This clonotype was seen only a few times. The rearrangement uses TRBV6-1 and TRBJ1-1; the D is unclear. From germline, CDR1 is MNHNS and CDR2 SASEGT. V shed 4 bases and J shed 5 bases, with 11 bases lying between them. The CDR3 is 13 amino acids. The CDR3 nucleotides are TGTGCCAGCAGTGTCACCACAACGACTGAAGCTTTCTTT. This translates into CASSVTTTTEAFF.

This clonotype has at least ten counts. The CDR3 DNA reads as TGTGCCAGCAGCTTAGCGCTGTCGGGGCACGAGCAGTACTTC. It specifies CASSLALSGHEQYF. The chain employs TRBV7-8 and TRBJ2-7, with D perhaps being TRBD1 or TRBD2 (5 bases each). This CDR3 comprises 14 residues. Looked up from germline, CDR1 is SGHVS and CDR2 is FQNEAQ. Trimming cost V 0 bases and J 5 bases, with 11 bases left between them.

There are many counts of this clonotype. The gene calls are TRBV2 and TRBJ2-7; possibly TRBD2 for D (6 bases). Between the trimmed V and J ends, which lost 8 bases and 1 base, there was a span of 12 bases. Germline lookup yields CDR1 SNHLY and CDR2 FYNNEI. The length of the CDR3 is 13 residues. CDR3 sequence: CASGRSGSYEQYF. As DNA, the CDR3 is TGTGCCAGCGGGAGGTCGGGATCCTACGAGCAGTACTTC.

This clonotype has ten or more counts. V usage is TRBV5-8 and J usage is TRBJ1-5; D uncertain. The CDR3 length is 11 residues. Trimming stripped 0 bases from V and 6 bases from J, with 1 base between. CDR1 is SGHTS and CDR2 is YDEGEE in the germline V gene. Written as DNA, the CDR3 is TGTGCCAGCAGCTTGGCTCAGCCCCAGCATTTT. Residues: CASSLAQPQHF.

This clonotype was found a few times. The CDR3 here is CSVVRGSNTGELFF. CDR3 nucleotide sequence: TGCAGCGTTGTAAGGGGTTCGAACACCGGGGAGCTGTTTTTT. The J gene is TRBJ2-2, the V gene TRBV29-1; TRBD1 is a possible D gene (5 bases). The germline V gene has CDR1 SQVTM and CDR2 ANQGSEA. V was pared by 4 bases and J by 0 bases, with 9 bases between. The CDR3 loop spans 14 amino acids.

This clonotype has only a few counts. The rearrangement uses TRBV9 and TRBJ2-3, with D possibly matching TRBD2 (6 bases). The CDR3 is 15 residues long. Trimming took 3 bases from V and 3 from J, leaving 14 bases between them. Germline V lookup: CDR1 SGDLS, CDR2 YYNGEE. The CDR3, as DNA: TGTGCCAGCAGCGAGACTAGTTGGGGTACAGATACGCAGTATTTT. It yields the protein CASSETSWGTDTQYF.

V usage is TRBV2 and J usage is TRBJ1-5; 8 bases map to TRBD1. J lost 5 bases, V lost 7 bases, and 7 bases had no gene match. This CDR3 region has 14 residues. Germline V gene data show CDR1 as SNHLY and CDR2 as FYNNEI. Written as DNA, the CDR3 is TGTGCCAGCACCCCGGGACAGGTAGATCAGCCCCAGCATTTT. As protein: CASTPGQVDQPQHF.

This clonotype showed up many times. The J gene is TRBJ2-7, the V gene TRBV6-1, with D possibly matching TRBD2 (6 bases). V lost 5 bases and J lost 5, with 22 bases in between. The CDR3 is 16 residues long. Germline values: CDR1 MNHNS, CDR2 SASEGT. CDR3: CASSPSPRSGDNEQYF. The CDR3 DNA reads TGTGCCAGCAGTCCCTCGCCCCGTAGCGGAGACAACGAGCAGTACTTC.

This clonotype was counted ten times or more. CDR3 amino acids: CASSRAMVNQPQHF. The CDR3 nucleotides are TGTGCCAGCAGTCGGGCGATGGTCAATCAGCCCCAGCATTTT. The rearrangement uses TRBV7-9 and TRBJ1-5; D remains ambiguous. V was pared by 6 bases and J by 3 bases, with 12 bases between. CDR3 length: 14 residues. Per germline, CDR1 SEHNR and CDR2 FQNEAQ (reference sequence).

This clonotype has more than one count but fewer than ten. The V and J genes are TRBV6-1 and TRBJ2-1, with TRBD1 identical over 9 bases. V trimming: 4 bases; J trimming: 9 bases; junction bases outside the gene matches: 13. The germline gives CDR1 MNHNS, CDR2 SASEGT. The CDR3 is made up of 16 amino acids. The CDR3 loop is CASSAPGQGLIGEQFF. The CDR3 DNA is TGTGCCAGCAGTGCCCCGGGACAGGGATTGATTGGTGAGCAGTTCTTC.

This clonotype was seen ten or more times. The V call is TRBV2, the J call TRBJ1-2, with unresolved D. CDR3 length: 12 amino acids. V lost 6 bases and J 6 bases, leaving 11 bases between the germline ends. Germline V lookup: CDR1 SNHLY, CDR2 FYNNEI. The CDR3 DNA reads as TGTGCCAGCAGCGTTGACCTGAATGGCTACACCTTC. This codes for CASSVDLNGYTF.

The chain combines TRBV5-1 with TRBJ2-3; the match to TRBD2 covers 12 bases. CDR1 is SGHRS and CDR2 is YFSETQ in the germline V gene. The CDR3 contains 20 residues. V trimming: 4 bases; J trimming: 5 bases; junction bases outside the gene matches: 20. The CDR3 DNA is TGCGCCAGCAGCCTCAGGACTAGCGGGGCCCGTTTAGGGGCGGGAGATACGCAGTATTTT. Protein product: CASSLRTSGARLGAGDTQYF. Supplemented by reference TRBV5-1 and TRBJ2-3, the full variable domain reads KAGVTQTPRYLIKTRGQQVTLSCSPISGHRSVSWYQQTPGQGLQFLFEYFSETQRNKGNFPGRFSGRQFSNSRSEMNVSTLELGDSALYLCASSLRTSGARLGAGDTQYFGPGTRLTVL.

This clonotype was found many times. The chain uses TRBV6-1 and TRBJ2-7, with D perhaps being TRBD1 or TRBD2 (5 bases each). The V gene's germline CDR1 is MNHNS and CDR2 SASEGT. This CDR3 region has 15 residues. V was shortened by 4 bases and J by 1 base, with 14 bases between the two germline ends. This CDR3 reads CASSVRDLRSYEQYF. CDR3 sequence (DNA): TGTGCCAGCAGTGTCCGGGACCTTCGGTCCTACGAGCAGTACTTC.

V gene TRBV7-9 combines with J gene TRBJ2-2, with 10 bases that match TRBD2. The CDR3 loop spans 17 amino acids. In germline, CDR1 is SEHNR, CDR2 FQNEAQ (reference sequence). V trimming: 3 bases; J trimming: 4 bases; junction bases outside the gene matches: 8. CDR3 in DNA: TGTGCCAGCAGCTTTTTACTAGCGGGAAGGTTCACCGGGGAGCTGTTTTTT. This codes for CASSFLLAGRFTGELFF.

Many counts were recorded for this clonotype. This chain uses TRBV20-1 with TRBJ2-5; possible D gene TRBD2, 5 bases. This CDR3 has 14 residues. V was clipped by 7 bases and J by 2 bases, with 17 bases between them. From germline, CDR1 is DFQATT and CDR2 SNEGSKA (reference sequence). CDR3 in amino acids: CSVLSDLSQETQYF. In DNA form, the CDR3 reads TGCAGTGTGCTTAGCGATCTCTCTCAAGAGACCCAGTACTTC.

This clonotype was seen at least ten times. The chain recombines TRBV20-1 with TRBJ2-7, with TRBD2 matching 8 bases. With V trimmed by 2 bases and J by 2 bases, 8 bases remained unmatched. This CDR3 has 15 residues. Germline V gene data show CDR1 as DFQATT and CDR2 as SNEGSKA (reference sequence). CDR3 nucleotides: TGCAGTGCTAGAAGAGGTAGCGGGGCAACCTACGAGCAGTACTTC. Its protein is CSARRGSGATYEQYF.

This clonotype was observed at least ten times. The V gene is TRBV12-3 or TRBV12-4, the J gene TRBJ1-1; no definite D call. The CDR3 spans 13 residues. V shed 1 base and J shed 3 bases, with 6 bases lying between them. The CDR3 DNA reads TGTGCCAGCAGTTTAGGGGAGGACACTGAAGCTTTCTTT. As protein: CASSLGEDTEAFF.

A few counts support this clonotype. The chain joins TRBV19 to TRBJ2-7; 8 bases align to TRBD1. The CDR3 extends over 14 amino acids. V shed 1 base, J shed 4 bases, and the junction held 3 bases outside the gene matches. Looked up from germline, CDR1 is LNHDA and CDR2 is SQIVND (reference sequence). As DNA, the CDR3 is TGTGCCAGTAGTATAGGCAGGGGGCCGTACGAGCAGTACTTC. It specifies CASSIGRGPYEQYF.

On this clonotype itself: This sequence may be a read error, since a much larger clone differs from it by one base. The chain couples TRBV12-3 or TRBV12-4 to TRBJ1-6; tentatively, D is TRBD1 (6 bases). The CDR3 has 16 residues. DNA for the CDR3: TGTGCCAGCAGTTTTGAGGGGGTCGGTTATAGTTCACCCCTCCACTTT. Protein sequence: CASSFEGVGYSSPLHF.

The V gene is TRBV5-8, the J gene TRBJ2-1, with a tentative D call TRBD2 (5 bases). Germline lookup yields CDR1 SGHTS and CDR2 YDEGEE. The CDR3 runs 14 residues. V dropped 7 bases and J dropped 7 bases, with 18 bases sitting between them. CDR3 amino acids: CASDPTRLTNEQFF. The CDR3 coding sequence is TGTGCCAGCGACCCTACTAGGCTCACAAATGAGCAGTTCTTC.

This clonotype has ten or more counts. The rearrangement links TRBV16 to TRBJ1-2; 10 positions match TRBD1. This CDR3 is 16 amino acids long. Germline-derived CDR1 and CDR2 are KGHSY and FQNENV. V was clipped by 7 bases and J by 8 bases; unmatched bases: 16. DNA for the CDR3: TGTGCCAGCACCAGCCTCCCCCCGGGACAGGGGAGCGGCTACACCTTC. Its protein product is CASTSLPPGQGSGYTF.

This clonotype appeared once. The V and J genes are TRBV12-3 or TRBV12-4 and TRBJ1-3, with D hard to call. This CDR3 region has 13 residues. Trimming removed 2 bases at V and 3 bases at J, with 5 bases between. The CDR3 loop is CASSLNFGNTIYF. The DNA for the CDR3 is TGTGCCAGCAGTTTAAATTTTGGAAACACCATATATTTT.

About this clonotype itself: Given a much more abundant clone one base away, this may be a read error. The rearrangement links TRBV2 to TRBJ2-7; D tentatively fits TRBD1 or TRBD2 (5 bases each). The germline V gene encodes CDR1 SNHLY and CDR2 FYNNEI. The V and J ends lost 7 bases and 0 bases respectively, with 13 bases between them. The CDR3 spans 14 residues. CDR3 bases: TGTGCCAGCAAAAGGGACGCCAGCTCCTACGAGCAGTACTTC. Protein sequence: CASKRDASSYEQYF.

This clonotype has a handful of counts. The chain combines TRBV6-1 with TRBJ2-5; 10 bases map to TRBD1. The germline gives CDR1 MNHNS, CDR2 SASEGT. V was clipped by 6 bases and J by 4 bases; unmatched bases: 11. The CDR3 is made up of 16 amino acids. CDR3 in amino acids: CASRSMTGGRGETQYF. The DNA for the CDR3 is TGTGCCAGCAGATCAATGACAGGGGGCCGGGGAGAGACCCAGTACTTC.

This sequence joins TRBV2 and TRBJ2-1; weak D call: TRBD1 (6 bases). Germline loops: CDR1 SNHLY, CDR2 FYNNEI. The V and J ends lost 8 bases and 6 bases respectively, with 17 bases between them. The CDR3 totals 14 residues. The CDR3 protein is CASALQGVRNEQFF. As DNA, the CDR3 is TGTGCCAGCGCGTTACAGGGTGTCCGCAATGAGCAGTTCTTC.

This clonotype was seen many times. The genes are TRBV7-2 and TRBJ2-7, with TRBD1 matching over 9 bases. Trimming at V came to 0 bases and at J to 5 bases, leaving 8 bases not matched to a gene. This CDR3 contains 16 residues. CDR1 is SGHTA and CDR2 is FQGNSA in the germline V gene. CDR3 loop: CASSLARGQGGHEQYF. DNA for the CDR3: TGTGCCAGCAGCTTAGCTCGGGGACAGGGAGGACACGAGCAGTACTTC.

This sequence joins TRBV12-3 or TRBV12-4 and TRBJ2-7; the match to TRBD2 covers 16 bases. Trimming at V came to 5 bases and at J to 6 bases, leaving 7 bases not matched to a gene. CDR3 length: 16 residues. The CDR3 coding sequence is TGTGCCAGCAGTACAGGGACTAGCGGGAGGGTAAGCGAGCAGTACTTC. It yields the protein CASSTGTSGRVSEQYF.